A single sample is the source of the 4 T cell receptor beta chains below, sequenced in a study of T cells in Graves' hyperthyroidism and ophthalmopathy. TCR beta CDR3 regions were amplified from RNA transcripts. The primer set for the first-round RT-PCR of the TCR CDR3 was HTBI. Via MiXCR, TCRdb re-called the multiplex PCR reads, giving one row per CDR3 protein. This table has around 660,000 distinct CDR3 sequences, approximately 42% appearing once. The sequencing input was peripheral blood or thyroid tissue (not recorded which). Receptors originate from an adult man with Graves' disease, either hyperthyroidism or ophthalmopathy (not recorded which).

The V and J genes are TRBV19 and TRBJ1-5; a weak D match, TRBD1 (6 bases). The germline gives CDR1 LNHDA, CDR2 SQIVND (reference sequence). Trimming shortened V by 11 bases and J by 6 bases, and 20 bases separated the two germline ends. The CDR3 sequence is 14 residues long. The CDR3 region has the DNA TGTGCCTGGAGTCTGAGGGGGACGTTTCAGCCCCAGCATTTT. This encodes CAWSLRGTFQPQHF.

This clonotype has only a few counts. The chain links TRBV12-3 or TRBV12-4 to TRBJ2-5; TRBD1 aligns across 9 bases. J was trimmed by 5 bases and V by 8 bases; bases with no gene match: 9. The CDR3 contains 14 residues. CDR3 in DNA: TGTGCCAGCGCCATACAGGGGGCGCGGGAGACCCAGTACTTC. Protein sequence: CASAIQGARETQYF.

Turning to this clonotype: A read error may produce the germline difference seen at one junction end. V and J are TRBV10-3 and TRBJ2-7; 7 nucleotides agree with TRBD1. Germline V gene data show CDR1 as ENHRY and CDR2 as SYGVKD. The CDR3 is made up of 11 amino acids. The CDR3, as DNA: TGTGCCATCAGGGCGATGAGGGACAGTTGCTTC. The encoded protein is CAIRAMRDSCF.

The DNA for the CDR3 is TGTGCCAGCGTTGAAGATTTCGGGGGGCTCTATGGCTACACCTTC. Its translation: CASVEDFGGLYGYTF. The chain carries TRBV25-1 and TRBJ1-2; possibly TRBD1 for D (6 bases). CDR3 length equals 15 residues. Deletions cut 8 bases from V and 4 bases from J, with 20 bases between. Germline CDR1 reads MGHDK; CDR2 reads SYGVNS.